The rows below give T cell receptor beta chains drawn from one sample of a study of T cells in Graves' hyperthyroidism and ophthalmopathy. TCRdb re-analysed the multiplex PCR reads in MiXCR, keeping a single row per CDR3 protein. The data hold roughly 640,000 distinct CDR3 sequences, with around 16% observed a single time. Sample: blood. These TCRs come from a woman aged 35 to 49 with Graves' ophthalmopathy. The CDR3 runs from the conserved cysteine through the conserved F or W. D genes are given only for firm matches. Expanded clones are given a class, and other clones once, few, many or no size at all.

>14|NA|TRBJ2-2|TRBV6-2/TRBV6-3|NA
TGTGCCAGCAGGCCGCCAGGGATTACCGGGGAGCTGTTTTTT
CASRPPGITGELFF
>14|NA|TRBJ1-4|TRBV11-2|NA
TGTGCCAGCAGCCAGAGGGGGTCTAATGAAAAACTGTTTTTT
CASSQRGSNEKLFF
>15|TRBD1|TRBJ2-2|TRBV12-3/TRBV12-4|many
TGTGCCAGCAGTTCACAGGGGCAAAGTGCCGGGGAGCTGTTTTTT
CASSSQGQSAGELFF
>16|TRBD1|TRBJ1-1|TRBV12-3/TRBV12-4|many
TGTGCCAGCAGTCTAACGAGGGGGCAGTGGGGGACTGAAGCTTTCTTT
CASSLTRGQWGTEAFF
>14|NA|TRBJ1-1|TRBV3-1|many
TGTGCCAGCAGCCAATCCGGAGCTGCGGGGGGAGCTTTCTTT
CASSQSGAAGGAFF
>16|TRBD1|TRBJ2-6|TRBV12-3/TRBV12-4|many
TGTGCCAGCAGAACGGACAGGCCCTCTGGGGCCAACGTCCTGACTTTC
CASRTDRPSGANVLTF
>15|TRBD1|TRBJ1-6|TRBV6-1|few
TGTGCCAGCAGACCAACGACAGGGGATATTCCACCCCTCCACTTT
CASRPTTGDIPPLHF
>13|NA|TRBJ1-1|TRBV6-2/TRBV6-3|few
TGTGCCAGCAGTTACGATCAGGGGACTGAAGCTTTCTTT
CASSYDQGTEAFF
>14|NA|TRBJ1-4|TRBV28|NA
TGTGCCAGCACCCCCAGGGTACCTAATGAAAAACTGTTTTTT
CASTPRVPNEKLFF
>14|NA|TRBJ1-2|TRBV14|NA
TGTGCCAGCAGCCAAGTCCCAGGAACAGGAGGCTACACCTTC
CASSQVPGTGGYTF
>13|NA|TRBJ2-5|TRBV2|NA
TGTGCCAGCAGGGAAACAGGGCCAGAGACCCAGTACTTC
CASRETGPETQYF
>14|NA|TRBJ1-5|TRBV12-3/TRBV12-4|NA
TGTGCCAGCAGTTTCTTACAGAGGATCCAGCCCCAGCATTTT
CASSFLQRIQPQHF
>16|NA|TRBJ2-2|TRBV3-1|many
TGTGCCAGCAGCCAAGGGGCGGTAGAGAACACCGGGGAGCTGTTTTTT
CASSQGAVENTGELFF
>12|TRBD2|TRBJ2-2|TRBV15|many
TGTGCCAGACTAGCCTACACCGGGGAGCTGTTTTTT
CARLAYTGELFF